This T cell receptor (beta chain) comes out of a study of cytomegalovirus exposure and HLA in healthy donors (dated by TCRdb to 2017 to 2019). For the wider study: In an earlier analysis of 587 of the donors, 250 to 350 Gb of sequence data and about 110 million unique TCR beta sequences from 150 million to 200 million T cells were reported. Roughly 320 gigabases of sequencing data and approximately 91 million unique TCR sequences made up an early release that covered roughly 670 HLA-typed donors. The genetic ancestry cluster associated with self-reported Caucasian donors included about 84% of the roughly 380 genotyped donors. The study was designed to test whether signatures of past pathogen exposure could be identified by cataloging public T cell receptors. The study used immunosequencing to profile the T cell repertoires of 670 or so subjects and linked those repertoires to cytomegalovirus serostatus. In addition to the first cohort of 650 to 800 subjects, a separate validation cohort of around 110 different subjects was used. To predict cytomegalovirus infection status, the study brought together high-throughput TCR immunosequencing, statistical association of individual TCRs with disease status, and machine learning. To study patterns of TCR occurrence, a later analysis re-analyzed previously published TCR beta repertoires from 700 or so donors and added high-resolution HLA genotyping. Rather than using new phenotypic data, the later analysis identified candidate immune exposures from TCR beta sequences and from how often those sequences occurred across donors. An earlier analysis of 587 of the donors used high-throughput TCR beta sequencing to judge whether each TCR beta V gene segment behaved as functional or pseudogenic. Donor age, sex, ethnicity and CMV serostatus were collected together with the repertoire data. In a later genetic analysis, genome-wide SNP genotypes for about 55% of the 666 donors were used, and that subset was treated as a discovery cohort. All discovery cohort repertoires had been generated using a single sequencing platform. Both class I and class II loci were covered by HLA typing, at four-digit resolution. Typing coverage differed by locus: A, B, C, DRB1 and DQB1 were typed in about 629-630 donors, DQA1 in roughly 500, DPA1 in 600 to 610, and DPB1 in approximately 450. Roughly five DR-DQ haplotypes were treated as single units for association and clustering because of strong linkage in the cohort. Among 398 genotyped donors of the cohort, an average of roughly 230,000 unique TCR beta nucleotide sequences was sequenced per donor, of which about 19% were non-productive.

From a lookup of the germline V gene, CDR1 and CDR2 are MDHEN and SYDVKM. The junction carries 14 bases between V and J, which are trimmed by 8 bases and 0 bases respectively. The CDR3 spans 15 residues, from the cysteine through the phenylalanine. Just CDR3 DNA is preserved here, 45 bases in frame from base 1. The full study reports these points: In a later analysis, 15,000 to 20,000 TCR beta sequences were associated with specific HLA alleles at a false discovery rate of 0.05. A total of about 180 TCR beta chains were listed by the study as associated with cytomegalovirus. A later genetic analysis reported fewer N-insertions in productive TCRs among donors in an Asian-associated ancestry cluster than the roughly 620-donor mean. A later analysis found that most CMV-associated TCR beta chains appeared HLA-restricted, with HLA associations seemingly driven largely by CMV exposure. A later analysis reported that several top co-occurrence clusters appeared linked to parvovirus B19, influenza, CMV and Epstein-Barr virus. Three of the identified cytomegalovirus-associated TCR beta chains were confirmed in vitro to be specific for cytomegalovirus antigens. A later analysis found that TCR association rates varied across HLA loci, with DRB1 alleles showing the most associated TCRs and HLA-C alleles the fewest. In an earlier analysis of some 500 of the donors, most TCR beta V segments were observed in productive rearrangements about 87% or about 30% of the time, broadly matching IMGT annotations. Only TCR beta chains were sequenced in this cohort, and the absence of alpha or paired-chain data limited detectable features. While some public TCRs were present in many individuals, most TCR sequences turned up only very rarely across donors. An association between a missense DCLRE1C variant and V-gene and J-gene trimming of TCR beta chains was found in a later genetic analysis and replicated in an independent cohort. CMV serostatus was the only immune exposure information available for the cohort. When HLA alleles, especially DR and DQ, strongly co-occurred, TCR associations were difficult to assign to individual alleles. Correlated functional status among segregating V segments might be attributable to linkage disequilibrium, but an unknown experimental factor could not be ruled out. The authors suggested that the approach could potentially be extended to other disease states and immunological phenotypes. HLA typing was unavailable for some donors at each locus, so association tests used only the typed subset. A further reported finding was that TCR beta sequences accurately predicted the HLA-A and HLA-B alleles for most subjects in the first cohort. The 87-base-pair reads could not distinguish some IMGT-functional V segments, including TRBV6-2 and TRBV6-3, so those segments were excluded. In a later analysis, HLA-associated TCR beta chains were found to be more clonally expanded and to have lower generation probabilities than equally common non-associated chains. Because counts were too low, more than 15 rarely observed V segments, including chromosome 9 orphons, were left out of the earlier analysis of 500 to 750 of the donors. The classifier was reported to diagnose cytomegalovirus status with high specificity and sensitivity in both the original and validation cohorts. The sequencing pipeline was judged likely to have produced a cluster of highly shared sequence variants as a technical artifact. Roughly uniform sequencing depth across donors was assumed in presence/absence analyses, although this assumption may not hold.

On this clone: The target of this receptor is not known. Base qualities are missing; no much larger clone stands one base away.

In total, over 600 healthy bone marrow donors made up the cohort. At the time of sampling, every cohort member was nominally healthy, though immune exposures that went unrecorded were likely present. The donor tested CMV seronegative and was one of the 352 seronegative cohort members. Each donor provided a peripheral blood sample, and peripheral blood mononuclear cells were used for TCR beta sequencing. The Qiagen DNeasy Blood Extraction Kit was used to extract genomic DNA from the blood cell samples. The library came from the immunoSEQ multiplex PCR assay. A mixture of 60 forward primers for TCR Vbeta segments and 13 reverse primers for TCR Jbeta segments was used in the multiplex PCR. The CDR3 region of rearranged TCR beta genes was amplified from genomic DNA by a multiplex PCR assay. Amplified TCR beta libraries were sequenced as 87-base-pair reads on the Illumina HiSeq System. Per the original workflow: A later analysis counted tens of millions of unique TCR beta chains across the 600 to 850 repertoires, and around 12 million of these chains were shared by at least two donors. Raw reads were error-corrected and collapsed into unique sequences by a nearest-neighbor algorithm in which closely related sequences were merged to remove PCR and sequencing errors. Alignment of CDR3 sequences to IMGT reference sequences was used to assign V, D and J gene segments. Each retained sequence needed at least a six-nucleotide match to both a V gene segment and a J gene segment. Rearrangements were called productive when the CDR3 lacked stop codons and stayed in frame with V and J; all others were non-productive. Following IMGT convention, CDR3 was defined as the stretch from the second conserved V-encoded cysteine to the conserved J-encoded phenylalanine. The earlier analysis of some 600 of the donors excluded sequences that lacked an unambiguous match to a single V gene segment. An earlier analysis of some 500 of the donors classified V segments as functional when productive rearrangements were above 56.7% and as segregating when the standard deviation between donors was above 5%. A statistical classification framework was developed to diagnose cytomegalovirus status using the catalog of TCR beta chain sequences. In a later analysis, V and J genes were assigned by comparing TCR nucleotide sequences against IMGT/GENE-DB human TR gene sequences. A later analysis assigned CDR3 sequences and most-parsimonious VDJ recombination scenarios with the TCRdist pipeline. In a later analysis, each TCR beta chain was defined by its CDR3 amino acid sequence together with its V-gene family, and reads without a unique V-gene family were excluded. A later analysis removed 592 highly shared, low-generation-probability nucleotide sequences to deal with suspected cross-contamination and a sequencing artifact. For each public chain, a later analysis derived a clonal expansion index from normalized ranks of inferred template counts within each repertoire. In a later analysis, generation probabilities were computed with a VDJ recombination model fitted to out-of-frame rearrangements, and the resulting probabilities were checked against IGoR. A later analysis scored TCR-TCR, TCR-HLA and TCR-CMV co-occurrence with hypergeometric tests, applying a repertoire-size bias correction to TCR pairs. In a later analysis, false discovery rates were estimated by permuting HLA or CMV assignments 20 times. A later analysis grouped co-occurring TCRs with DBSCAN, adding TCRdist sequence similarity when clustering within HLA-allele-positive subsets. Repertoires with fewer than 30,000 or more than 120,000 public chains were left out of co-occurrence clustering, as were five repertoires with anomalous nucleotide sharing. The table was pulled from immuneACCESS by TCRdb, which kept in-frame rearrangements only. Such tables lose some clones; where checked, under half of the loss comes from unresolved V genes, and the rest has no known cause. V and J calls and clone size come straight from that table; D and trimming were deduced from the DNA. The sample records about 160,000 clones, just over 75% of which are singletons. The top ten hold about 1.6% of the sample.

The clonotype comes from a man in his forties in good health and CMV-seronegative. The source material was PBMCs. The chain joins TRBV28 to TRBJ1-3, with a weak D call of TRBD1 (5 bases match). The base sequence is TGTGCCAGCGCCTTGGGTGGGGCCTCTGGAAACACCATATATTTT. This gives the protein CASALGGASGNTIYF.